Listed below are T cell receptor beta chains from one sample, sequenced in a study of blood T cell repertoires in COVID-19. Clones were read by immunoSEQ multiplex PCR, and TCRdb kept only the in-frame ones, dropping some. The sample lists around 180,000 clones; about four fifths were seen once. Material for sequencing was PBMCs or T cells enriched from blood (not recorded which). The receptors shown here come from a man between 45 and 60 years old who had recovered from COVID-19. Both conserved end residues are part of each CDR3. D genes are given only for firm matches. A clone size is listed for some rows: how often the clone was seen (once, few, many), or a class if it is expanded.

clone_size d_call j_call v_call cdr3_aa cdr3_nt
NA NA TRBJ1-2 TRBV9 CASKGMGYTF TGTGCCAGCAAGGGGATGGGCTACACCTTC
NA TRBD1 TRBJ1-2 TRBV5-5 CASSLPGTGANYGYTF TGTGCCAGCAGCCTACCAGGGACAGGGGCCAACTATGGCTACACCTTC
once TRBD2 TRBJ2-7 TRBV7-2 CASSPLGGAYEQYF TGTGCCAGCAGCCCCCTCGGGGGGGCCTACGAGCAGTACTTC
NA NA TRBJ2-3 TRBV5-1 CASSRGQTDTQYF TGCGCCAGCAGCCGCGGACAGACAGATACGCAGTATTTT
NA NA TRBJ2-2 TRBV5-1 CASSSDTNTGELFF TGCGCCAGCAGCTCCGACACTAACACCGGGGAGCTGTTTTTT
NA TRBD1 TRBJ1-2 TRBV19 CASSKGDRVFYGYTF TGTGCCAGTAGTAAGGGGGACAGGGTCTTCTATGGCTACACCTTC
NA NA TRBJ1-5 TRBV6-2/TRBV6-3 CASSYSFSPYQPQHF TGTGCCAGCAGTTACTCGTTTTCCCCTTATCAGCCCCAGCATTTT
NA TRBD1 TRBJ1-2 TRBV10-1 CASSAGGQGAPGYGYTF TGCGCCAGCAGTGCGGGGGGACAGGGGGCGCCGGGCTATGGCTACACCTTC
NA NA TRBJ1-6 TRBV7-8 CASSFREGVDSPLHF TGTGCCAGCAGCTTTCGGGAGGGGGTAGACTCACCCCTCCACTTT
NA NA TRBJ1-4 TRBV6-5 CASSRRRTEGEKLFF TGTGCCAGCAGTCGACGAAGGACAGAGGGAGAAAAACTGTTTTTT
NA NA TRBJ2-1 TRBV7-9 CASSHRDIYNEQFF TGTGCCAGCAGCCACCGGGACATTTACAATGAGCAGTTCTTC
NA NA TRBJ1-4 TRBV9 CASSEDGATNEKLFF TGTGCCAGCAGCGAGGACGGGGCAACTAATGAAAAACTGTTTTTT
few NA TRBJ1-4 TRBV6-5 CARWRGEKLFF TGTGCCAGGTGGAGGGGTGAAAAACTGTTTTTT
NA NA TRBJ2-3 TRBV14 CASSQFTGLGADTQYF TGTGCCAGCAGCCAATTTACGGGTCTAGGCGCAGATACGCAGTATTTT
NA TRBD1 TRBJ1-2 TRBV28 CAAGGYGYTF TGTGCGGCAGGGGGCTATGGCTACACCTTC
NA TRBD2 TRBJ2-5 TRBV30 CAWSVDRTTSRRQETQYF TGTGCCTGGAGTGTCGACCGAACGACTAGCAGGCGGCAAGAGACCCAGTACTTC
NA NA TRBJ1-3 TRBV9 CASSAAGSGNTIYF TGTGCCAGCAGCGCGGCGGGCTCTGGAAACACCATATATTTT
NA TRBD2 TRBJ2-1 TRBV6-5 CASSSGTSGGREQFF TGTGCCAGCAGCTCCGGGACTAGCGGGGGGCGGGAGCAGTTCTTC
NA NA TRBJ2-1 TRBV5-1 CASSLGVWGLRNEQFF TGCGCCAGCAGCTTGGGAGTCTGGGGGCTGCGGAATGAGCAGTTCTTC
NA TRBD1 TRBJ1-4 TRBV5-1 CASSFGQGREKLFF TGCGCCAGCAGTTTTGGACAGGGGAGGGAAAAACTGTTTTTT
NA NA TRBJ1-1 TRBV7-8 CASSLAGRMNTEAFF TGTGCCAGCAGCTTAGCGGGGAGAATGAACACTGAAGCTTTCTTT
NA NA TRBJ1-6 TRBV5-1 CASSLELAENNSPLHF TGCGCCAGCAGCTTGGAACTGGCGGAGAATAATTCACCCCTCCACTTT
NA TRBD2 TRBJ2-1 TRBV29-1 CSVEDLLAVYNEQFF TGCAGCGTTGAAGATCTACTAGCGGTGTACAATGAGCAGTTCTTC
NA TRBD1 TRBJ1-6 TRBV3-1/TRBV3-2 CASSQFGPRTGIDFNSPLHF TGTGCCAGCAGCCAATTCGGCCCCAGGACAGGGATCGATTTTAATTCACCCCTCCACTTT